The 30 T cell receptor beta chains reported below all come from one sample, sequenced in a study of blood T cell repertoires in COVID-19. Repertoires were generated with immunoSEQ multiplex PCR, while TCRdb's copy carries only in-frame clones and drops some. The sample yields around 150,000 clones, 70% to 90% seen once. Source material: peripheral blood. The receptors were sampled from a human donor in a cohort sampled during active COVID-19.

V usage is TRBV11-2 and J usage is TRBJ1-2; D ambiguous. The CDR3 runs 13 residues. Germline loops: CDR1 SGHAT, CDR2 FQNNGV. V was shortened by 0 bases and J by 4 bases, with 6 bases between the two germline ends. This chain's CDR3 is CASSLDGAYGYTF. CDR3 DNA: TGTGCCAGCAGCTTAGACGGAGCCTATGGCTACACCTTC.

This chain connects TRBV9 to TRBJ2-7; 7 bases are shared with TRBD1. V shed 5 bases, J shed 2 bases, and the junction held 16 bases outside the gene matches. This CDR3 has 17 residues. Germline-derived CDR1 and CDR2 are SGDLS and YYNGEE. The CDR3 DNA is TGTGCCAGCAGTGCAAGTTCAGGGGGTGATGGTCCCTACGAGCAGTACTTC. Amino acids: CASSASSGGDGPYEQYF.

The count of this clone is one. The chain combines TRBV9 with TRBJ1-1, with 9 nucleotides matching TRBD1. The CDR3 sequence is 15 residues long. J was trimmed by 5 bases and V by 0 bases; bases with no gene match: 5. Germline V gives CDR1 SGDLS, CDR2 YYNGEE. CDR3: CASSVGDRDSTEAFF. CDR3 nucleotide sequence: TGTGCCAGCAGCGTAGGGGACAGGGACTCTACTGAAGCTTTCTTT. Supplemented by reference TRBV9 and TRBJ1-1, the full variable domain reads DSGVTQTPKHLITATGQRVTLRCSPRSGDLSVYWYQQSLDQGLQFLIQYYNGEERAKGNILERFSAQQFPDLHSELNLSSLELGDSALYFCASSVGDRDSTEAFFGQGTRLTVV.

In this sample, this clone turned up once. This chain connects TRBV10-3 to TRBJ2-7; D is undetermined. The V and J ends lost 10 bases and 0 bases respectively, with 13 bases between them. CDR3 size: 13 residues. CDR1 and CDR2 (germline): ENHRY, SYGVKD. CDR3 nucleotide sequence: TGTGCCACTTCGACACCCACCTCCTACGAGCAGTACTTC. It yields the protein CATSTPTSYEQYF.

The genes are TRBV29-1 and TRBJ1-5; no reliable D call. Germline CDR1 is SQVTM and CDR2 is ANQGSEA. V lost 7 bases, J lost 0 bases, and 7 bases lay in between. CDR3 length: 12 residues. The CDR3 DNA reads as TGCAGCGCCCGGTATAGCAATCAGCCCCAGCATTTT. Translating gives CSARYSNQPQHF.

This clone was recorded only once. V usage is TRBV2 and J usage is TRBJ1-2; no firm D call. Germline V gene data show CDR1 as SNHLY and CDR2 as FYNNEI. This CDR3 contains 15 residues. V lost 4 bases, J lost 3 bases, and 15 bases lay in between. This chain's CDR3 is CASSVPVLFDYGYTF. The CDR3 nucleotides are TGTGCCAGCAGTGTTCCAGTCCTGTTCGACTATGGCTACACCTTC.

The chain carries TRBV27 and TRBJ2-7, with 8 bases that match TRBD1. Germline CDR1 MNHEY, CDR2 SMNVEV (reference sequence). The length of the CDR3 is 12 residues. Trimming took 9 bases from V and 3 from J; bases not matched to a gene: 4. In nucleotides, the CDR3 is TGTGCCAGTTCGGGACAGGACTACGAGCAGTACTTC. Its protein is CASSGQDYEQYF.

This chain links TRBV19 with TRBJ2-7, with D possibly TRBD2 on 5 matching bases. The length of the CDR3 is 14 residues. Trimming took off 3 bases at V and 2 bases at J, with 11 bases between the two ends. The germline V gene has CDR1 LNHDA and CDR2 SQIVND (reference sequence). CDR3 residues: CASSISGNTYEQYF. The CDR3 bases are TGTGCCAGTAGTATTTCGGGGAACACCTACGAGCAGTACTTC.

Written as DNA, the CDR3 is TGTGCCAGCAGTCAGACCGTCACAGGGACCCAGTACTTC. Amino acid sequence: CASSQTVTGTQYF. This chain joins TRBV12-3 or TRBV12-4 and TRBJ2-5; a possible D gene is TRBD1 (5 bases). This CDR3 spans 13 amino acids. Trimming took off 5 bases at V and 7 bases at J, with 14 bases between the two ends.

This clone was seen only a few times. The chain is built from TRBV7-9 and TRBJ2-3; TRBD1 matches at 7 bases. CDR1 is SEHNR and CDR2 is FQNEAQ in the germline V gene (reference sequence). The CDR3 loop spans 13 amino acids. The V segment lost 5 bases and the J segment 6 bases; nucleotides outside the gene matches: 5. This CDR3 reads CASSENRGDTQYF. In DNA, the CDR3 is TGTGCCAGCAGCGAAAACAGGGGTGATACGCAGTATTTT.

The chain carries TRBV5-6 and TRBJ2-3, with D unclear. Germline V gives CDR1 SGHDT, CDR2 YYEEEE. Trimming removed 2 bases from V and 5 bases from J, with 9 bases in between. CDR3 length: 13 residues. The CDR3: CASSFVEVDTQYF. CDR3 bases: TGTGCCAGCAGCTTTGTCGAGGTAGATACGCAGTATTTT.

The chain employs TRBV6-6 and TRBJ1-4; tentative D call: TRBD1 (6 bases). This CDR3 is 16 amino acids long. V shed 6 bases and J shed 7 bases, with 21 bases lying between them. The germline CDR1 and CDR2 sequences are MNHNY and SVGAGI (reference sequence). This CDR3 is CASSPPAGRGSEKLFF. In DNA form, the CDR3 reads TGTGCCAGCAGCCCTCCAGCGGGGAGGGGGAGTGAAAAACTGTTTTTT.

The chain recombines TRBV6-1 with TRBJ1-2; 8 bases line up with TRBD1. After removal of 2 bases from V and 4 bases from J, the junction contained 3 bases not matched to a gene. The CDR3 is 14 amino acids. The germline V gene encodes CDR1 MNHNS and CDR2 SASEGT. CDR3 protein: CASSEWDRSYGYTF. The CDR3 nucleotides are TGTGCCAGCAGTGAATGGGACAGGTCCTATGGCTACACCTTC.

This clone appeared once. J is TRBJ2-7 and V is TRBV7-8; D not certain. This CDR3 is built from 14 residues. V shed 0 bases and J shed 0 bases, with 6 bases lying between them. Germline loops: CDR1 SGHVS, CDR2 FQNEAQ. The CDR3 DNA is TGTGCCAGCAGCTTAGCACAGAGCTCCTACGAGCAGTACTTC. Translated, it gives CASSLAQSSYEQYF.

The CDR3 region has the DNA TGCAGTGCTAGTTACAGGGGGTCTTACAATGAGCAGTTCTTC. Residues: CSASYRGSYNEQFF. The V and J genes are TRBV20-1 and TRBJ2-1; 8 bases map to TRBD1. The germline CDR1 and CDR2 sequences are DFQATT and SNEGSKA (reference sequence). V shed 3 bases, J shed 4 bases, and the junction held 5 bases outside the gene matches. This CDR3 region has 14 residues.

J is TRBJ2-1 and V is TRBV10-1; TRBD2 agrees at 12 bases. CDR1 is WNHNN and CDR2 is SYGVQD in the germline V gene (reference sequence). CDR3 size: 17 residues. The V segment lost 2 bases and the J segment 2 bases; nucleotides outside the gene matches: 4. The CDR3 nucleotides read TGCGCCAGCAGTGAGATGCCTAGCGGGAGGGCCTACAATGAGCAGTTCTTC. It encodes CASSEMPSGRAYNEQFF.

The chain employs TRBV7-2 and TRBJ2-1, with 8 bases fitting TRBD2. The junction had 7 bases not matched to a gene; V was cut back by 1 base and J by 8 bases. CDR3 length equals 15 residues. Germline CDR1 is SGHTA and CDR2 is FQGNSA. The CDR3 DNA follows: TGTGCCAGCAGCTTAGTGGGGGCCGGGAGGGATGAGCAGTTCTTC. It is translated as CASSLVGAGRDEQFF.

This clone has more than one count but fewer than ten. CDR3 region: CASSPEVREYEQYF. The CDR3 nucleotides read TGTGCCAGCAGCCCCGAGGTCAGGGAATACGAGCAGTACTTC. The V and J genes are TRBV3-1 (or the pseudogene TRBV3-2) and TRBJ2-7; possible D gene TRBD1, 5 bases. This CDR3 region has 14 residues. The V and J ends lost 4 bases and 4 bases respectively, with 14 bases between them. The V gene's germline CDR1 is LGHDT and CDR2 YNNKEL (reference sequence).

The chain combines TRBV19 with TRBJ1-2; no definite D call. In germline, CDR1 is LNHDA, CDR2 SQIVND (reference sequence). V shed 8 bases and J shed 4 bases, with 11 bases lying between them. The CDR3 length is 12 residues. DNA for the CDR3: TGTGCCAGTTCGGGGATTCGCTATGGCTACACCTTC. Amino acid sequence: CASSGIRYGYTF.

The V and J genes are TRBV5-6 and TRBJ1-1, with D unresolved. V lost 3 bases and J lost 0, with 15 bases in between. There are 16 residues in the CDR3. Germline V gene sequence: CDR1 SGHDT, CDR2 YYEEEE. For the CDR3, the DNA is TGTGCCAGCAGCTCCATTGATCTACTCATGAACACTGAAGCTTTCTTT. Translated: CASSSIDLLMNTEAFF.

This clone appeared a few times. The chain joins TRBV7-8 to TRBJ2-7; 8 nucleotides match TRBD1. Germline V gives CDR1 SGHVS, CDR2 FQNEAQ. The J segment lost 3 bases and the V segment lost 8 bases, leaving 9 bases of the junction unmatched. The CDR3 totals 14 residues. CDR3 in amino acids: CASSRDRRSYEQYF. CDR3 nucleotides: TGTGCCAGCTCTAGGGACAGGCGGAGCTACGAGCAGTACTTC.

In its sample, this clone was seen once. The chain carries TRBV7-9 and TRBJ2-7; TRBD1 matches at 9 bases. The CDR3 has 15 amino acids. CDR1 is SEHNR, CDR2 FQNEAQ, per germline (reference sequence). The V and J ends lost 7 bases and 3 bases, in that order; junction bases with no gene match: 10. CDR3 coding DNA: TGTGCCAGCAAACCGGGACAGGGAGGCTTCTACGAGCAGTACTTC. This sequence encodes CASKPGQGGFYEQYF.

The V gene is TRBV9, the J gene TRBJ2-3; 11 bases agree with TRBD2. Germline CDR1 is SGDLS and CDR2 is YYNGEE. The CDR3 has 16 amino acids. V gave up 0 bases and J gave up 4 bases; unmatched junction bases: 4. CDR3 loop: CASSVAVGLAADTQYF. In DNA form, the CDR3 reads TGTGCCAGCAGCGTAGCTGTGGGACTAGCGGCAGATACGCAGTATTTT.

The rearrangement links TRBV21-1 to TRBJ1-1; the D call TRBD1 from the table was never checked on the DNA. TRBV21-1 is annotated as a pseudogene. The CDR3 length is 17 residues. The DNA for the CDR3 is TGTGCCAGTACCCGGTCTTTCCTGGGGGCCAGGAACACTGAAGCTTTCTTT. Residues: CASTRSFLGARNTEAFF.

The V and J genes are TRBV6-5 and TRBJ2-3, with 10 bases identical to TRBD2. V dropped 8 bases and J dropped 5; count of bases not matched to a gene: 4. The CDR3 runs 13 residues. Germline-derived CDR1 and CDR2 are MNHEY and SVGAGI. In nucleotides, the CDR3 is TGTGCCAGCCCCGGGACTAGCGTAGATACGCAGTATTTT. Its translation is CASPGTSVDTQYF.

This chain links TRBV7-9 with TRBJ2-7, with TRBD2 matching 9 bases. Trimming cost V 8 bases and J 3 bases; bases outside gene matches: 8. The CDR3 runs 14 residues. Germline loops: CDR1 SEHNR, CDR2 FQNEAQ (reference sequence). The CDR3 DNA sequence: TGTGCCAGCCGCGACGGGCGGGAGGGCTACGAGCAGTACTTC. This gives the protein CASRDGREGYEQYF.

V and J are TRBV19 and TRBJ1-5; D ambiguous. There are 14 residues in the CDR3. Trimming shortened V by 3 bases and J by 7 bases, and 13 bases separated the two germline ends. Germline CDR1 LNHDA, CDR2 SQIVND (reference sequence). CDR3 sequence (DNA): TGTGCCAGTAGTATTCGCGGGCTTGGACAGCCCCAGCATTTT. It translates to CASSIRGLGQPQHF.

The chain carries TRBV5-4 and TRBJ1-2; 9 bases are shared with TRBD1. Germline CDR1 SGHNT, CDR2 YYREEE (reference sequence). Trimming cost V 4 bases and J 3 bases; bases outside gene matches: 10. The CDR3 length is 16 residues. DNA of the CDR3: TGTGCCAGCAGCAGGATACAGGGGGCGCAGGACTATGGCTACACCTTC. It codes for CASSRIQGAQDYGYTF.

The V gene is TRBV28, the J gene TRBJ2-7, with D perhaps matching TRBD2 (6 bases). Germline assignment: CDR1 MDHEN and CDR2 SYDVKM. Trimming took 5 bases from V and 5 from J, leaving 13 bases between them. The CDR3 is 13 amino acids. The CDR3 nucleotides are TGTGCCAGCAGTCCCCGCGGGGCCAACGAGCAGTACTTC. This gives the protein CASSPRGANEQYF. The full variable domain, rest sourced from reference TRBV28 and TRBJ2-7, is DVKVTQSSRYLVKRTGEKVFLECVQDMDHENMFWYRQDPGLGLRLIYFSYDVKMKEKGDIPEGYSVSREKKERFSLILESASTNQTSMYLCASSPRGANEQYFGPGTRLTVT.

This clone appeared a single time. This chain uses TRBV6-6 with TRBJ2-7; 8 bases fit TRBD1. CDR1 MNHNY and CDR2 SVGAGI come from the germline V gene (reference sequence). The V gene end was trimmed by 11 bases and the J gene end by 4 bases; junction bases not matched to a gene: 7. This CDR3 region has 12 residues. CDR3 nucleotide sequence: TGTGCCCGATGGACAGGGCGGTACGAGCAGTACTTC. This gives the protein CARWTGRYEQYF.